In this sample, the clone carrying this TCR beta chain turned up once. The data originate from a study of blood T cell repertoires in COVID-19. Study overall: Collection of acute and convalescent COVID-19 samples took place in the United States, Italy and Spain. T cells, B-cell-depleted T cells, or PBMCs supplied cDNA or gDNA.

Authors' processing steps: Scientists estimated how many nucleated cells there were by amplifying reference gene primers. The assay was immunoSEQ multiplex PCR, and TCRdb's table has in-frame clones only and misses some. V and J calls and clone size are as listed in that table; D and trimming were resolved from the DNA. The repertoire has some 150,000 clones, roughly 84% of them found once; the top ten carry roughly 4.4%. The germline gives CDR1 LNHDA, CDR2 SQIVND (reference sequence). The J segment lost 5 bases and the V segment lost 5 bases, leaving 11 bases of the junction unmatched. The CDR3 loop spans 15 amino acids.

The J gene is TRBJ1-1, the V gene TRBV19; 7 nucleotides match TRBD1. This receptor was taken from a human donor in a cohort sampled during active COVID-19. The specimen was peripheral blood. This CDR3 is CASSPNHRGWTEAFF. CDR3 nucleotide sequence: TGTGCCAGTAGTCCGAATCACAGGGGTTGGACTGAAGCTTTCTTT.